This TCR beta chain was sequenced during a study of shared clonotypes between healthy human individuals. Clones were read by immunoSEQ multiplex PCR, and TCRdb kept only the in-frame ones, dropping some. The sample yields over 95,000 clones, under 70% seen once. In the case of this clone: This is likely an artifact of a read error, given a far larger clone one base away.

Per the germline V gene, CDR1 is MDHEN and CDR2 is SYDVKM. The CDR3 contains 13 residues. Trimming took 6 bases from V and 2 from J, leaving 11 bases between them. Specimen: memory CD8+ T cells sorted from blood. As for subset: CD45RO+ cells pooled with CCR7-negative TemRA cells. The clonotype comes from a woman in her twenties or thirties in good health. The chain has TRBV28 and TRBJ2-7; D not certain. CDR3: CASRKWPTYEQYF. CDR3 bases: TGTGCCAGCAGGAAGTGGCCAACCTACGAGCAGTACTTC.